What follows are 21 T cell receptor beta chains derived from one specimen sequenced in a study of blood T cell repertoires in COVID-19. Repertoires were generated with immunoSEQ multiplex PCR, while TCRdb's copy carries only in-frame clones and drops some. In the table there are approximately 200,000 clones, 70% to 90% of which are singletons. Sequencing was carried out using peripheral blood. Receptors were obtained from a man in his forties or fifties with acute or convalescent COVID-19.

The V call is TRBV3-1 (or the pseudogene TRBV3-2), the J call TRBJ1-2; TRBD1 agrees at 8 bases. CDR3 length: 13 residues. Germline loops: CDR1 LGHDT, CDR2 YNNKEL (reference sequence). J gave up 12 bases and V 4 bases, and 10 bases lay outside the gene matches. Here the CDR3 DNA reads TGTGCCAGCAGCCTGTGGACAGGGAAGGTGAACACCTTC. Translated: CASSLWTGKVNTF.

CDR3 loop: CASSQEQGGYGYTF. The CDR3 DNA follows: TGTGCCAGCAGCCAAGAGCAGGGTGGGTATGGCTACACCTTC. V and J are TRBV4-2 and TRBJ1-2, with a possible D match to TRBD1 (5 bases). This CDR3 is 14 amino acids long. Germline V gene lookup returns CDR1 LGHNA and CDR2 YNFKEQ. The V end lost 0 bases, the J end lost 5 bases, and 10 bases lay between the germline ends.

V usage is TRBV7-3 and J usage is TRBJ1-5; unclear D gene. Trimming left V 0 bases short and J 7 bases short, with 7 bases between. Germline assignment: CDR1 SGHTA and CDR2 FQGTGA. The CDR3 spans 13 residues. CDR3 bases: TGTGCCAGCAGCTTAACGTCGGAGCAGCCCCAGCATTTT. Protein sequence: CASSLTSEQPQHF.

This sequence joins TRBV6-1 and TRBJ1-5; D may be TRBD1 (6 bases). Germline V CDR1 and CDR2: MNHNS, SASEGT. V dropped 2 bases and J dropped 0 bases, with 8 bases sitting between them. This CDR3 has 15 residues. The CDR3 region has the DNA TGTGCCAGCAGTGAAATGGGACATAGCAATCAGCCCCAGCATTTT. Encoded protein: CASSEMGHSNQPQHF.

The V and J genes are TRBV7-9 and TRBJ2-7; D perhaps matches TRBD1 (6 bases). Germline V gene sequence: CDR1 SEHNR, CDR2 FQNEAQ (reference sequence). This CDR3 has 16 residues. Trimming left V 5 bases short and J 3 bases short, with 20 bases between. This chain's CDR3 is CASSPQGSISNYEQYF. CDR3 bases: TGTGCCAGCAGCCCCCAGGGGTCTATCTCCAACTACGAGCAGTACTTC.

The rearrangement links TRBV12-5 to TRBJ1-5; no clear D. The V and J ends lost 3 bases and 6 bases respectively, with 6 bases between them. CDR3 size: 12 residues. Germline V gene sequence: CDR1 LGHNT, CDR2 FRNRAP. The CDR3: CASGFDSQPQHF. The CDR3 region has the DNA TGTGCTAGTGGTTTTGACTCTCAGCCCCAGCATTTT.

This clone was observed a single time. The chain has TRBV19 and TRBJ2-7, with TRBD2 matching over 9 bases. Losses at the gene ends were 3 bases for V and 1 base for J; bases not matched to a gene: 4. CDR3 length: 15 amino acids. Germline V gene lookup returns CDR1 LNHDA and CDR2 SQIVND (reference sequence). CDR3 amino acids: CASSIERGASYEQYF. CDR3 sequence (DNA): TGTGCCAGTAGTATCGAGCGGGGGGCTTCCTACGAGCAGTACTTC.

This chain links TRBV30 with TRBJ2-3; 11 nucleotides match TRBD2. V shed 2 bases and J 3 bases; nucleotides not matched to a gene: 4. Per germline, CDR1 GTSNPN and CDR2 SVGIG (reference sequence). The CDR3 is 15 amino acids. The CDR3 reads CAWSSRLAGTDTQYF. The CDR3 DNA is TGTGCCTGGAGTTCCCGACTAGCGGGGACAGATACGCAGTATTTT.

The chain uses TRBV29-1 and TRBJ2-5, with TRBD2 matching 9 bases. Germline V gives CDR1 SQVTM, CDR2 ANQGSEA. This CDR3 spans 13 amino acids. J was trimmed by 5 bases and V by 8 bases; bases with no gene match: 9. CDR3 sequence (DNA): TGCAGCACCCGGGCGGGGGGGACGGAGACCCAGTACTTC. Translated, it gives CSTRAGGTETQYF. Filled out from reference TRBV29-1 and TRBJ2-5, the complete variable domain reads SAVISQKPSRDICQRGTSLTIQCQVDSQVTMMFWYRQQPGQSLTLIATANQGSEATYESGFVIDKFPISRPNLTFSTLTVSNMSPEDSSIYLCSTRAGGTETQYFGPGTRLLVL.

This clone occurred a few times. The chain joins TRBV5-1 to TRBJ1-3; D unclear. The CDR3 spans 13 residues. Looked up from germline, CDR1 is SGHRS and CDR2 is YFSETQ. V lost 3 bases and J 0 bases, leaving 4 bases between the germline ends. The CDR3 nucleotides are TGCGCCAGCAGCTCCTTCTCTGGAAACACCATATATTTT. Protein: CASSSFSGNTIYF.

The genes are TRBV5-1 and TRBJ2-7; the D gene is possibly TRBD1 (5 bases). Germline lookup yields CDR1 SGHRS and CDR2 YFSETQ. The CDR3 length is 15 residues. V was trimmed by 1 base and J by 2 bases, leaving 13 bases between them. The CDR3 reads CASSLSAGITYEQYF. CDR3 bases: TGCGCCAGCAGCTTGTCGGCAGGGATTACCTACGAGCAGTACTTC. The variable domain in full, completed from reference TRBV5-1 and TRBJ2-7, reads KAGVTQTPRYLIKTRGQQVTLSCSPISGHRSVSWYQQTPGQGLQFLFEYFSETQRNKGNFPGRFSGRQFSNSRSEMNVSTLELGDSALYLCASSLSAGITYEQYFGPGTRLTVT.

The chain carries TRBV5-1 and TRBJ1-2; D gene ambiguous. Per the germline V gene, CDR1 is SGHRS and CDR2 is YFSETQ. There are 14 residues in the CDR3. Trimming removed 2 bases at V and 0 bases at J, with 8 bases between. The CDR3 coding sequence is TGCGCCAGCAGCTTACTTTTAGCTAACTATGGCTACACCTTC. Translating gives CASSLLLANYGYTF.

The genes are TRBV7-6 and TRBJ2-2; D not certain. CDR1 is SGHVS and CDR2 is FNYEAQ in the germline V gene. V shed 1 base and J shed 4 bases, with 7 bases lying between them. The length of the CDR3 is 14 residues. The chain's CDR3 is CASSLVAVTGELFF. In DNA form, the CDR3 reads TGTGCCAGCAGCTTAGTGGCGGTCACCGGGGAGCTGTTTTTT.

This chain links TRBV7-8 with TRBJ2-5; 14 bases map to TRBD2. The V gene end was trimmed by 5 bases and the J gene end by 5 bases; junction bases not matched to a gene: 7. CDR3 length equals 16 residues. Looked up from germline, CDR1 is SGHVS and CDR2 is FQNEAQ. CDR3 sequence reads: CASSTGLAGGGETQYF. DNA of the CDR3: TGTGCCAGCAGCACAGGACTAGCGGGGGGCGGGGAGACCCAGTACTTC.

This chain joins TRBV9 and TRBJ2-1; D gene uncertain. Germline V gene sequence: CDR1 SGDLS, CDR2 YYNGEE. V dropped 0 bases and J dropped 11 bases, with 12 bases sitting between them. The CDR3 has 13 amino acids. The CDR3 DNA reads as TGTGCCAGCAGCGTAGATGGCGGAATAAAGCAGTTCTTC. It codes for CASSVDGGIKQFF.

The chain recombines TRBV21-1 with TRBJ1-2. TRBV21-1 is an annotated pseudogene. This CDR3 is built from 12 residues. The CDR3 spells CASSRGERGYTF. DNA of the CDR3: TGTGCCAGCAGCCGGGGGGAACGAGGCTACACCTTC.

The V and J genes are TRBV6-5 and TRBJ1-4; D is ambiguous. The ends were cut back, 7 bases at V and 4 bases at J, with 16 bases in the middle. CDR1 and CDR2 from the germline V gene are MNHEY and SVGAGI. The CDR3 consists of 15 residues. CDR3 amino acids: CASTSLQTINEKLFF. The CDR3 DNA sequence: TGTGCCAGCACCTCCCTACAGACGATTAATGAAAAACTGTTTTTT.

The table lists this clone with a count of one. The chain combines TRBV28 with TRBJ1-5; TRBD1 might be the D (6 bases). The CDR3 contains 14 residues. CDR1 is MDHEN, CDR2 SYDVKM, per germline. Trimming stripped 7 bases from V and 3 bases from J, with 13 bases between. The CDR3 bases are TGTGCCAGCACCCCCCAGGGACACAATCAGCCCCAGCATTTT. This codes for CASTPQGHNQPQHF.

The chain employs TRBV5-6 and TRBJ1-5; weak D call: TRBD1 (5 bases). Looked up from germline, CDR1 is SGHDT and CDR2 is YYEEEE. CDR3 size: 18 residues. V lost 4 bases to trimming and J lost 0 bases, with 20 bases between them. The CDR3 DNA reads as TGTGCCAGCAGCCTTATGGGGCAGGAGCCTTCTAGCAATCAGCCCCAGCATTTT. As protein: CASSLMGQEPSSNQPQHF.

Here the CDR3 DNA reads TGTGCCAGCAGCCGGGCCAACGGTGATTGGCAGTACTTC. Translating gives CASSRANGDWQYF. V usage is TRBV4-2 and J usage is TRBJ2-7; D gene unclear. The CDR3 has 13 amino acids. The V gene's germline CDR1 is LGHNA and CDR2 YNFKEQ. V was clipped by 4 bases and J by 9 bases, with 16 bases between them.

The rearrangement joins TRBV9 to TRBJ1-4, with 9 bases lining up with TRBD1. The V segment lost 0 bases and the J segment 7 bases; nucleotides outside the gene matches: 4. The germline gives CDR1 SGDLS, CDR2 YYNGEE. The CDR3 totals 15 residues. The CDR3 DNA reads TGTGCCAGCAGCGTAGCCGGGACAGGGTTTGAAAAACTGTTTTTT. Its translation: CASSVAGTGFEKLFF.